Listed below are T cell receptor beta chains from one sample, sequenced in a study of CD8+CD57+ T cells in acquired aplastic anemia. Each CDR3 protein is one row after TCRdb ran MiXCR on the reads. Of under 200,000 distinct CDR3 sequences detected, less than 60% appear once; the ten largest clones hold approximately 2.9%. The sequencing input was sorted CD4+, CD8+, or CD8+CD57+ T cells (not recorded which) from PBMCs. The receptors stem from a human donor with aplastic anemia. Both conserved end residues are part of each CDR3. The D gene is left open where the match is weak. The size entry is marked missing in some rows and otherwise reads once, few, many or a size class.

j_call,clone_size,v_call,d_call,cdr3_aa,cdr3_nt
TRBJ2-1,NA,TRBV11-3,TRBD2,CASSLLGLAGEQFF,TGTGCCAGCAGCTTACTGGGACTAGCGGGTGAGCAGTTCTTC
TRBJ1-1,NA,TRBV2,NA,CASSSFDGSQAFF,TGTGCCAGCAGTTCTTTCGACGGATCCCAAGCTTTCTTT
TRBJ2-3,NA,TRBV5-1,NA,CASSSGTSTDTQYF,TGCGCCAGCAGTTCCGGGACTAGCACAGATACGCAGTATTTT
TRBJ2-3,many,TRBV20-1,NA,CSARHPLSSTDTQYF,TGCAGTGCGCGACACCCTTTATCGAGCACAGATACGCAGTATTTT
TRBJ1-6,NA,TRBV27,NA,CASRLGTLGSPLHF,TGTGCCAGCAGGCTAGGGACCCTGGGTTCACCCCTCCACTTT
TRBJ1-2,many,TRBV18,NA,CASSPPQGNGYTF,TGTGCCAGCTCACCACCACAGGGTAATGGCTACACCTTC
TRBJ1-1,NA,TRBV25-1,TRBD1,CASSEDRVFTEAFF,TGTGCCAGCAGTGAGGACAGGGTGTTCACTGAAGCTTTCTTT
TRBJ2-1,once,TRBV7-6,NA,CASSLLGEELGDEQFF,TGTGCCAGCAGCTTACTCGGGGAGGAACTGGGGGATGAGCAGTTCTTC
TRBJ1-2,many,TRBV5-4,NA,CASSLILQVLMTF,TGTGCCAGCAGCTTAATCTTACAGGTCCTGATGACCTTC
TRBJ1-1,many,TRBV6-1,NA,CASSELPGRAFF,TGTGCCAGCAGTGAATTACCGGGCAGGGCTTTCTTT
TRBJ2-7,many,TRBV6-2/TRBV6-3,TRBD2,CASSRGLAYEQYF,TGTGCCAGCAGTCGTGGACTAGCCTACGAGCAGTACTTC
TRBJ2-1,few,TRBV6-1,NA,CASSHKGVSYNEQFF,TGTGCCAGCAGTCATAAGGGGGTCTCCTACAATGAGCAGTTCTTC
TRBJ2-1,many,TRBV19,NA,CASTLVGSYNEQFF,TGTGCCAGTACGTTGGTCGGCTCCTACAATGAGCAGTTCTTC
TRBJ2-7,once,TRBV7-9,NA,CASSFQGREQYF,TGTGCCAGCAGCTTCCAGGGCAGGGAGCAGTACTTC
TRBJ1-1,few,TRBV28,NA,CASSTPEGRGTEAFF,TGTGCCAGCAGTACCCCGGAGGGGCGCGGAACTGAAGCTTTCTTT
TRBJ1-6,NA,TRBV2,NA,CVGGEGRSPLHF,TGCGTTGGTGGAGAGGGACGTTCACCCCTCCACTTT
TRBJ1-1,NA,TRBV20-1,NA,CSAREGGHTEAFF,TGCAGTGCTCGCGAAGGGGGGCACACTGAAGCTTTCTTT
TRBJ2-1,many,TRBV11-1,NA,CASSSAGGTEQFF,TGTGCCAGCAGCTCCGCAGGGGGGACTGAGCAGTTCTTC
TRBJ2-7,few,TRBV18,NA,CASSPNPPRNDYEQYF,TGTGCCAGCTCACCAAACCCCCCACGGAATGACTACGAGCAGTACTTC
TRBJ1-4,many,TRBV20-1,NA,CSPTGRTAKGGEKLFF,TGCAGTCCAACTGGCCGGACCGCCAAGGGGGGTGAAAAACTGTTTTTT
TRBJ1-2,few,TRBV6-1,NA,CASSLGGGSRAGYTF,TGTGCCAGCAGCCTTGGGGGGGGGAGCAGGGCGGGCTACACCTTC
TRBJ2-7,many,TRBV7-9,NA,CASSTQPGEQYF,TGTGCCAGCAGCACCCAACCGGGCGAGCAGTACTTC
TRBJ1-1,many,TRBV6-2/TRBV6-3,TRBD1,CASFTGANTEAFF,TGTGCCAGCTTCACAGGGGCGAACACTGAAGCTTTCTTT
TRBJ1-2,many,TRBV10-3,TRBD1,CASPQGEPYGYTF,TGTGCCAGCCCACAGGGGGAACCTTATGGCTACACCTTC
TRBJ1-5,NA,TRBV9,NA,CASSVVGETQHF,TGTGCCAGCAGCGTAGTTGGGGAGACCCAGCATTTT
TRBJ2-7,NA,TRBV20-1,NA,CSARGQAGYEQYF,TGCAGTGCTAGAGGCCAGGCGGGCTACGAGCAGTACTTC
TRBJ1-1,few,TRBV18,NA,CASSPAVGAPEAFF,TGTGCCAGCTCACCAGCAGTGGGGGCCCCTGAAGCTTTCTTT
TRBJ2-1,many,TRBV7-2,NA,CASSFTGPNEQFF,TGTGCCAGCAGCTTCACGGGGCCCAATGAGCAGTTCTTC
TRBJ2-2,many,TRBV24-1,TRBD1,CATSRQGVNTGELFF,TGTGCCACCAGCCGACAGGGGGTGAACACCGGGGAGCTGTTTTTT
TRBJ1-3,many,TRBV7-3,TRBD1,CASSLTPDRGGNTIYF,TGTGCCAGCAGCCTAACGCCGGACAGGGGTGGAAACACCATATATTTT
TRBJ2-2,many,TRBV12-3/TRBV12-4,TRBD1,CASTLQGAHAGELFF,TGTGCCAGCACCCTCCAGGGGGCGCACGCCGGGGAGCTGTTTTTT